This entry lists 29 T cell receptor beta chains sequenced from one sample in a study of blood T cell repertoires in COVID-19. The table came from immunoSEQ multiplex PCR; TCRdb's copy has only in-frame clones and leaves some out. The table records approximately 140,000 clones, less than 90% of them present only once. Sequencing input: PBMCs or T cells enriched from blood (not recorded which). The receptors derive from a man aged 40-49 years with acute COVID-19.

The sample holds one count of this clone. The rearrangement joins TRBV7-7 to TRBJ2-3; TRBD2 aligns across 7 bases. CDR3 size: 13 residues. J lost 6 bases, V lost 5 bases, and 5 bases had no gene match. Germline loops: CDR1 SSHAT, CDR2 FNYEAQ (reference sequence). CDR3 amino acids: CASSRDYRDTQYF. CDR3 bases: TGTGCCAGCAGCCGGGACTATAGGGATACGCAGTATTTT.

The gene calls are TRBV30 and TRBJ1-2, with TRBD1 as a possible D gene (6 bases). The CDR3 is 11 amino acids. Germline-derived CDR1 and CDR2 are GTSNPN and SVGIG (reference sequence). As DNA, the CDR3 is TGTGCTCACAGGGTGATCTATGGCTACACCTTC. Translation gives CAHRVIYGYTF. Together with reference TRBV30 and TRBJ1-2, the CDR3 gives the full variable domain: SQTIHQWPATLVQPVGSPLSLECTVEGTSNPNLYWYRQAAGRGLQLLFYSVGIGQISSEVPQNLSASRPQDRQFILSSKKLLLSDSGFYLCAHRVIYGYTFGSGTRLTVV.

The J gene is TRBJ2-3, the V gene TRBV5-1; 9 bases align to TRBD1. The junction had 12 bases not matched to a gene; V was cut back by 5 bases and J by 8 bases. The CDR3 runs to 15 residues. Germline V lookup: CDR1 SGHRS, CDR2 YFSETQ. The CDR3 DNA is TGCGCCAGCAGGGACAGGGGAAGTTTTCGCGCTACGCAGTATTTT. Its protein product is CASRDRGSFRATQYF.

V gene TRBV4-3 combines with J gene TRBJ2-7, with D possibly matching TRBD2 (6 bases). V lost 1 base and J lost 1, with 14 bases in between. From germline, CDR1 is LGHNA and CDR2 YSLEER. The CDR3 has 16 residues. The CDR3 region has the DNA TGCGCCAGCAGCCAAGTCGTCACTAGCCCGTCCTACGAGCAGTACTTC. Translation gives CASSQVVTSPSYEQYF.

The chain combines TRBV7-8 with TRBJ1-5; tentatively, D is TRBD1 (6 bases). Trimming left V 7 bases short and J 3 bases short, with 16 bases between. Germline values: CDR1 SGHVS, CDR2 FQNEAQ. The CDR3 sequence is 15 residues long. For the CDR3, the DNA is TGTGCCAGCAACCGAGAATCAGGGGACAATCAGCCCCAGCATTTT. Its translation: CASNRESGDNQPQHF.

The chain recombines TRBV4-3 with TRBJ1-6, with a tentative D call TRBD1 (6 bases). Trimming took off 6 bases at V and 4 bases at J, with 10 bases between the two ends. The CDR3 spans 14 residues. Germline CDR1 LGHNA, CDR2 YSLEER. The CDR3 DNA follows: TGCGCCAGCAGAACCACAGGGTATAATTCACCCCTCCACTTT. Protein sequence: CASRTTGYNSPLHF.

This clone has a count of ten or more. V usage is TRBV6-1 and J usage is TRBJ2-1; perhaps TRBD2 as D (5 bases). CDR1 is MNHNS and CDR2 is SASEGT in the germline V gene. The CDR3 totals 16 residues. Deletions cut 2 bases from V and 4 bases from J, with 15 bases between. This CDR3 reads CASSESILAWYNEQFF. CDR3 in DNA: TGTGCCAGCAGTGAATCAATTTTAGCGTGGTACAATGAGCAGTTCTTC.

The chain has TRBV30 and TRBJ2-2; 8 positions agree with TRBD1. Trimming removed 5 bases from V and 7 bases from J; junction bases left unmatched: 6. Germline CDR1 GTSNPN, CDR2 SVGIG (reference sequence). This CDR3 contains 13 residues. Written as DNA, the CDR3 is TGTGCCTGGTCCAGGGGGCGAGGCGGGGAGCTGTTTTTT. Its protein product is CAWSRGRGGELFF.

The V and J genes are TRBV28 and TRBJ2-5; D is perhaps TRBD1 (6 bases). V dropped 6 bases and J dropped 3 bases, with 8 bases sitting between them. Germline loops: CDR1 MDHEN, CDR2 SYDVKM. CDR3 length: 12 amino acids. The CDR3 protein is CASSHREETQYF. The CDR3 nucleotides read TGTGCCAGCAGCCACAGGGAAGAGACCCAGTACTTC.

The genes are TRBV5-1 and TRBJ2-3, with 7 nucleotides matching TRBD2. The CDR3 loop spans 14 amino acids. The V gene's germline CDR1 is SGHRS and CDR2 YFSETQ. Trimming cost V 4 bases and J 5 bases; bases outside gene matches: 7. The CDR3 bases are TGCGCCAGCAGCCCGGTGGGGGAGGGAGATACGCAGTATTTT. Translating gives CASSPVGEGDTQYF.

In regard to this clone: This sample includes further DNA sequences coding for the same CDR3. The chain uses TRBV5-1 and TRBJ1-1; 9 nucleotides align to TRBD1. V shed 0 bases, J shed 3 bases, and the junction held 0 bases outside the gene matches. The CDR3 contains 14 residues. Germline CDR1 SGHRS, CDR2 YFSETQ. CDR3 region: CASSLGDRDTEAFF. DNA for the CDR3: TGCGCCAGCAGCTTGGGGGACAGGGACACTGAAGCTTTCTTT. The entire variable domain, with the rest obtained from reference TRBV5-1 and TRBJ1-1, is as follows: KAGVTQTPRYLIKTRGQQVTLSCSPISGHRSVSWYQQTPGQGLQFLFEYFSETQRNKGNFPGRFSGRQFSNSRSEMNVSTLELGDSALYLCASSLGDRDTEAFFGQGTRLTVV.

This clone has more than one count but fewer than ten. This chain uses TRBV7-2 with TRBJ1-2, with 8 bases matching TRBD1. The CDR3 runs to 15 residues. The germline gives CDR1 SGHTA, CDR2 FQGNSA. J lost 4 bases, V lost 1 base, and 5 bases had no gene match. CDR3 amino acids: CASSLGPRGRYGYTF. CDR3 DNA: TGTGCCAGCAGCTTAGGTCCCAGGGGGCGCTATGGCTACACCTTC. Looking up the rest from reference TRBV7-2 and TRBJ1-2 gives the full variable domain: GAGVSQSPSNKVTEKGKDVELRCDPISGHTALYWYRQSLGQGLEFLIYFQGNSAPDKSGLPSDRFSAERTGGSVSTLTIQRTQQEDSAVYLCASSLGPRGRYGYTFGSGTRLTVV.

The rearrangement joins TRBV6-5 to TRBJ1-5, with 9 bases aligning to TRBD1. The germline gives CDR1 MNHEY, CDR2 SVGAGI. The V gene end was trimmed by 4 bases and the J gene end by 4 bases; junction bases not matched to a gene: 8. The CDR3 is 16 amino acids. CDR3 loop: CASSSGTGSLNQPQHF. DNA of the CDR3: TGTGCCAGCAGTTCCGGGACAGGGTCCCTGAATCAGCCCCAGCATTTT.

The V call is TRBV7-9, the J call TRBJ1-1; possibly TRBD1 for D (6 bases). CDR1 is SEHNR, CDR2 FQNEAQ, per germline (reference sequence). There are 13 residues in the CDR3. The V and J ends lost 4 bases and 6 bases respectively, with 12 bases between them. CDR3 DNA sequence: TGTGCCAGCAGCTACAGGGTTCTTCCTGAAGCTTTCTTT. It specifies CASSYRVLPEAFF.

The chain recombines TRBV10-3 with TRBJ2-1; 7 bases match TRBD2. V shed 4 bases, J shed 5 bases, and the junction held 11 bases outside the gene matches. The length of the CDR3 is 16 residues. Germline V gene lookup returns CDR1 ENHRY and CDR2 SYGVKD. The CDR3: CAISGRVAGVDNEQFF. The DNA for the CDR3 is TGTGCCATCAGTGGACGAGTCGCGGGAGTTGACAATGAGCAGTTCTTC.

The CDR3: CASSRGGLGEKLFF. CDR3 coding DNA: TGTGCCAGCAGTAGGGGAGGCCTAGGGGAAAAACTGTTTTTT. V gene TRBV2 combines with J gene TRBJ1-4, with D perhaps TRBD1 (5 bases). This CDR3 has 14 amino acids. The V gene lost 5 bases and the J gene lost 8 bases, with 15 bases spanning the gap. Germline V gives CDR1 SNHLY, CDR2 FYNNEI.

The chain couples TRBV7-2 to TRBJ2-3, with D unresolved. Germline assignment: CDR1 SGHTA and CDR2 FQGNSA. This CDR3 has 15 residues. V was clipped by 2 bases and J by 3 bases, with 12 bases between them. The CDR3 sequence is CASSLRLGETDTQYF. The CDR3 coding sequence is TGTGCCAGCAGCTTAAGGCTAGGAGAGACAGATACGCAGTATTTT.

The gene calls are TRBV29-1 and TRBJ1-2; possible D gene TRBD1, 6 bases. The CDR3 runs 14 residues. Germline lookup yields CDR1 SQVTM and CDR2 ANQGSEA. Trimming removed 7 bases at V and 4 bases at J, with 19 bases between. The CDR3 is CSALGRGRGYGYTF. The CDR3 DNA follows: TGCAGCGCCCTAGGGCGGGGGCGCGGCTATGGCTACACCTTC.

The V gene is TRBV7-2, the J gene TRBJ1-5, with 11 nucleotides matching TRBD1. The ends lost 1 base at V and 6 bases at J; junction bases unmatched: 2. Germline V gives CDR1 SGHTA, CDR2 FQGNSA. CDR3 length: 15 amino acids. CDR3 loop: CASSLEGTGGQPQHF. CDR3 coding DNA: TGTGCCAGCAGCTTAGAAGGGACAGGGGGTCAGCCCCAGCATTTT.

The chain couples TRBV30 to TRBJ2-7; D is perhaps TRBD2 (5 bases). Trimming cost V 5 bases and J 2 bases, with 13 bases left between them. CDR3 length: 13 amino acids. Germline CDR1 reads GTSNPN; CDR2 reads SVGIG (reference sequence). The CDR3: CAWLPEGPYEQYF. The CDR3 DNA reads TGTGCCTGGCTTCCCGAGGGCCCCTACGAGCAGTACTTC. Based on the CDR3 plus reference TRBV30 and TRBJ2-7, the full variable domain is SQTIHQWPATLVQPVGSPLSLECTVEGTSNPNLYWYRQAAGRGLQLLFYSVGIGQISSEVPQNLSASRPQDRQFILSSKKLLLSDSGFYLCAWLPEGPYEQYFGPGTRLTVT.

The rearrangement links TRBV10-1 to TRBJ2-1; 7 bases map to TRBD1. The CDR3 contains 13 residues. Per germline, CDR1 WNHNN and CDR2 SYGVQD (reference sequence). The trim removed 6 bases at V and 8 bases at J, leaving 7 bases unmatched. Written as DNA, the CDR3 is TGCGCCAGCAGCGGGTCCGGGACAGATGAGCAGTTCTTC. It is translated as CASSGSGTDEQFF.

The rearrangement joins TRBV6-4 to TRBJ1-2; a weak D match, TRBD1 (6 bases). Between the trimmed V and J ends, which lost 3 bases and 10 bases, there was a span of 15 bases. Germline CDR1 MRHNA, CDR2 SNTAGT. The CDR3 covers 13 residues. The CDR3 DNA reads TGTGCCAGCAGTGAGACAGGCTCCCGAGACTACACCTTC. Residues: CASSETGSRDYTF.

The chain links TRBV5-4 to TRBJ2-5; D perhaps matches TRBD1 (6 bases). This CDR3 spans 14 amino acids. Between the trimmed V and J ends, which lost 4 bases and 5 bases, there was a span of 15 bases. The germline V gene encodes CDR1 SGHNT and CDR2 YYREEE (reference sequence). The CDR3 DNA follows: TGTGCCAGCAGCCCCCTGCTGAGGGGGGAGACCCAGTACTTC. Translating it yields CASSPLLRGETQYF.

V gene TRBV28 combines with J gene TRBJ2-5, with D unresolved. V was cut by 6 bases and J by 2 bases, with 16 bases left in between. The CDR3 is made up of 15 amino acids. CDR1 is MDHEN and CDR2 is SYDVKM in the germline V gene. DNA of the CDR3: TGTGCCAGCAGCCCGAGCGTCGGATCTCAAGAGACCCAGTACTTC. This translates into CASSPSVGSQETQYF.

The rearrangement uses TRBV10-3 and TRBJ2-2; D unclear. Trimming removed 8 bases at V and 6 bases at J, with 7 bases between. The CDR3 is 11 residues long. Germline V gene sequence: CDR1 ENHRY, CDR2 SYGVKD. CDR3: CAIAGSGELFF. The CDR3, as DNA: TGTGCCATCGCAGGATCCGGGGAGCTGTTTTTT.

The CDR3 DNA reads TGTGCCAGCAGCTTTGGACAGGAGAATGAAAAACTGTTTTTT. Protein sequence: CASSFGQENEKLFF. V and J are TRBV5-4 and TRBJ1-4; 7 bases align to TRBD1. The junction had 3 bases not matched to a gene; V was cut back by 2 bases and J by 5 bases. This CDR3 region has 14 residues. CDR1 is SGHNT and CDR2 is YYREEE in the germline V gene (reference sequence).

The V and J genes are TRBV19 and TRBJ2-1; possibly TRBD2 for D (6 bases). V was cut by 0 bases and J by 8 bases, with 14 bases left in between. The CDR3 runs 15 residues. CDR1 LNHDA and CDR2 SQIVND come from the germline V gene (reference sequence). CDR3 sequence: CASSIDAAPGDEQFF. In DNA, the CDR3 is TGTGCCAGTAGTATAGATGCAGCCCCGGGGGATGAGCAGTTCTTC. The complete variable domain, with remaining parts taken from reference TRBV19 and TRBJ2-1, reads DGGITQSPKYLFRKEGQNVTLSCEQNLNHDAMYWYRQDPGQGLRLIYYSQIVNDFQKGDIAEGYSVSREKKESFPLTVTSAQKNPTAFYLCASSIDAAPGDEQFFGPGTRLTVL.

CDR3 DNA sequence: TGTGCCAGCAGCGTCCTACTGGGACAGGCGCACGCCTCCTCTAACTATGGCTACACCTTC. This sequence encodes CASSVLLGQAHASSNYGYTF. This chain connects TRBV2 to TRBJ1-2; 8 positions match TRBD1. The CDR3 has 20 residues. CDR1 is SNHLY, CDR2 FYNNEI, per germline. The V segment lost 6 bases and the J segment 0 bases; nucleotides outside the gene matches: 21.

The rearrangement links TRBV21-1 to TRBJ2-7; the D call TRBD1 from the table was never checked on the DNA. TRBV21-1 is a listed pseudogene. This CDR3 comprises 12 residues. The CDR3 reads CASSPDIYEQYF. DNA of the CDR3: TGTGCCAGCAGCCCTGACATCTACGAGCAGTACTTC.